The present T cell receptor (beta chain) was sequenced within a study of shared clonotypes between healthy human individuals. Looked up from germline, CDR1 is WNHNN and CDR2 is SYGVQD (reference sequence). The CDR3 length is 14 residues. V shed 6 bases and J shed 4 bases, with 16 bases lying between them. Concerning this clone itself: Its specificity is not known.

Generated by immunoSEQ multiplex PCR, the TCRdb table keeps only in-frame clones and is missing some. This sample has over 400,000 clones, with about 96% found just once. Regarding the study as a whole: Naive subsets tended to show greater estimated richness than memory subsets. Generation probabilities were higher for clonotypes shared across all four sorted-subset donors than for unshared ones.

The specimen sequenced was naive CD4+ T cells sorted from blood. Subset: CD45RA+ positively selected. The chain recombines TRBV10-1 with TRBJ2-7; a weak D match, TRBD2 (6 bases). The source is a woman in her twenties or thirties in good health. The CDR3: CASSPRLDSYEQYF. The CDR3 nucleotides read TGCGCCAGCAGCCCCCGACTAGACTCTTACGAGCAGTACTTC.